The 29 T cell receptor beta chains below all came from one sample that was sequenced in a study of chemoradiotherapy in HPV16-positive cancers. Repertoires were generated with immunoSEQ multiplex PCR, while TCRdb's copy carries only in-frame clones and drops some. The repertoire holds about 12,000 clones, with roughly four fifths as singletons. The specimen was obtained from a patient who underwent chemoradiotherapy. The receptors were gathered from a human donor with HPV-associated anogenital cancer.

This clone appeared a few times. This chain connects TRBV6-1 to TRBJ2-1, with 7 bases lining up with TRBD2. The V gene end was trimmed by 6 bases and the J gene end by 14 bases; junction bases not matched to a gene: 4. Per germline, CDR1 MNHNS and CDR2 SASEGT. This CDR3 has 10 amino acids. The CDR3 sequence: CASSREVEFF. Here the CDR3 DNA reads TGTGCCAGCAGCCGGGAGGTAGAGTTCTTC.

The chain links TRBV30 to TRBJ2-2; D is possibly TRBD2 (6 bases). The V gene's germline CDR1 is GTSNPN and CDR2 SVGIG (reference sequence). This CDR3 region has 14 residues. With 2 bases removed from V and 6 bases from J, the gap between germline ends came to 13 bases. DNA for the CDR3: TGTGCCTGGAGTCTCGGAGGGCTCCCCGGGGAGCTGTTTTTT. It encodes CAWSLGGLPGELFF.

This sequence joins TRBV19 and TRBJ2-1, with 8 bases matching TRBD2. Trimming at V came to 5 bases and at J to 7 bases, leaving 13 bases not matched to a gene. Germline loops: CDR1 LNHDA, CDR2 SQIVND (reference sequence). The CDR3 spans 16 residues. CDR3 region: CASSPLEAGVGNEQFF. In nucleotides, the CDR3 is TGTGCCAGTAGTCCCTTGGAAGCGGGAGTGGGTAATGAGCAGTTCTTC.

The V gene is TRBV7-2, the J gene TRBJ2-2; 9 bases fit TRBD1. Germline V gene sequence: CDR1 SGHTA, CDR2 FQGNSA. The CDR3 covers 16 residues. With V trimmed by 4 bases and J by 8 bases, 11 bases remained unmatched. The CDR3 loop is CASSYPTGGHRGELFF. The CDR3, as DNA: TGTGCCAGCAGCTATCCGACAGGGGGACACAGGGGGGAGCTGTTTTTT.

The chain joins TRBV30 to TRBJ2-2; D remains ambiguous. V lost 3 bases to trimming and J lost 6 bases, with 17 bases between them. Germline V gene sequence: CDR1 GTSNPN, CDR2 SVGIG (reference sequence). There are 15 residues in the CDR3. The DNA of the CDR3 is TGTGCCTGGAGCATAGGCCCGGGCGGTGCCGGGGAGCTGTTTTTT. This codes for CAWSIGPGGAGELFF.

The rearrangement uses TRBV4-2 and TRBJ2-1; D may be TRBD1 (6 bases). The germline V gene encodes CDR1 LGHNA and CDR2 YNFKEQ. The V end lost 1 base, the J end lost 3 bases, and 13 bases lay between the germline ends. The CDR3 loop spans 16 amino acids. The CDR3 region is CASSQGGLRLYNEQFF. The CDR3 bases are TGTGCCAGCAGCCAAGGGGGGCTTCGACTCTACAATGAGCAGTTCTTC.

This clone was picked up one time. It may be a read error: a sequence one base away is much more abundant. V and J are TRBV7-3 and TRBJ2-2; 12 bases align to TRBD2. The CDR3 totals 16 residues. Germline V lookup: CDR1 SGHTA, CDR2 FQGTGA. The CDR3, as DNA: TGTACCAGCAGCGAGCGGACTAGCGGGGTCACCGGGGAGCTGTTTTTT. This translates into CTSSERTSGVTGELFF. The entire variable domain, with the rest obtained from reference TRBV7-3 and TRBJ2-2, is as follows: GAGVSQTPSNKVTEKGKYVELRCDPISGHTALYWYRQSLGQGPEFLIYFQGTGAADDSGLPNDRFFAVRPEGSVSTLKIQRTERGDSAVYLCTSSERTSGVTGELFFGEGSRLTVL.

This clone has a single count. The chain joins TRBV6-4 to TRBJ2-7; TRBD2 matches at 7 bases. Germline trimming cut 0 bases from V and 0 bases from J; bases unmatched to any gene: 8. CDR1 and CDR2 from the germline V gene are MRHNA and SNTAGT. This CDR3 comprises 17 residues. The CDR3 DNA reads TGTGCCAGCAGTGACTCCAGGATGGGAGGGTACTCCTACGAGCAGTACTTC. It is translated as CASSDSRMGGYSYEQYF.

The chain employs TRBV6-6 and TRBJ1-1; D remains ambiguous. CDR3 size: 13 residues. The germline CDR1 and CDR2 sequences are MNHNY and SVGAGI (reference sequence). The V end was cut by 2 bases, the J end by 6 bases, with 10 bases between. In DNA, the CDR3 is TGTGCCAGCAGTTACACCCGTTTGTCTGAAGCTTTCTTT. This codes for CASSYTRLSEAFF.

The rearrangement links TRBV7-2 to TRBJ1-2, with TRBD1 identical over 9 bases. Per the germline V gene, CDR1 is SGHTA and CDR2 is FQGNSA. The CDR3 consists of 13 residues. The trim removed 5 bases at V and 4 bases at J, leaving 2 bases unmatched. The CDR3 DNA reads TGTGCCAGCAGCCCGACAGGGGGCTATGGCTACACCTTC. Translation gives CASSPTGGYGYTF.

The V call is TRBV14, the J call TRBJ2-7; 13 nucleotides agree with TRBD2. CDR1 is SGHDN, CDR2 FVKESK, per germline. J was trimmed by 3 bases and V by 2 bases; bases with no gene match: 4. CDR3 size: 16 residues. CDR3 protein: CASSQWTSGSYYEQYF. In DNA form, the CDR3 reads TGTGCCAGCAGCCAATGGACTAGCGGGAGCTACTACGAGCAGTACTTC.

For the CDR3, the DNA is TGTGCCAGCAGCAAATGGGGGCATGAGCAGTTCTTC. It encodes CASSKWGHEQFF. The genes are TRBV21-1 and TRBJ2-1; TRBD1 was called by the table and not checked on the DNA. TRBV21-1 is labeled a pseudogene. The CDR3 sequence is 12 residues long.

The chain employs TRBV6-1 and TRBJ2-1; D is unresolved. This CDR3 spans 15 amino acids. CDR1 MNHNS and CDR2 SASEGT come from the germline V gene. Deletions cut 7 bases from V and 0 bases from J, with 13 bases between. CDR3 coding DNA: TGTGCCAGCAATGGACGATTGAGCTCCTACAATGAGCAGTTCTTC. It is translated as CASNGRLSSYNEQFF.

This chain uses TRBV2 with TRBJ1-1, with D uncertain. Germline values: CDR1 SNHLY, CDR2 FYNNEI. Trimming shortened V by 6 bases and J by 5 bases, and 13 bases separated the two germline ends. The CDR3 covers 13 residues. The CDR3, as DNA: TGTGCCAGCAGCCCCGGAGCGGGGACTGAAGCTTTCTTT. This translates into CASSPGAGTEAFF.

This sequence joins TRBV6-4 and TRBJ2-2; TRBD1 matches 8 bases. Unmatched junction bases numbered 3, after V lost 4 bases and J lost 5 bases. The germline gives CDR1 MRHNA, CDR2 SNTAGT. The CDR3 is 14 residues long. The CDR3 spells CASSAGGGTGELFF. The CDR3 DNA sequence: TGTGCCAGCAGTGCAGGGGGCGGAACCGGGGAGCTGTTTTTT.

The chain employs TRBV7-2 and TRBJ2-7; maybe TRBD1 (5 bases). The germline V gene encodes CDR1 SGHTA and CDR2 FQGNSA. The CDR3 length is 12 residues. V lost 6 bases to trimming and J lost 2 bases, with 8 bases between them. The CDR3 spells CASRGRTYEQYF. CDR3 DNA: TGTGCCAGCAGGGGGCGCACCTACGAGCAGTACTTC. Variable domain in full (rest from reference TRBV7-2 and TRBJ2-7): GAGVSQSPSNKVTEKGKDVELRCDPISGHTALYWYRQSLGQGLEFLIYFQGNSAPDKSGLPSDRFSAERTGGSVSTLTIQRTQQEDSAVYLCASRGRTYEQYFGPGTRLTVT.

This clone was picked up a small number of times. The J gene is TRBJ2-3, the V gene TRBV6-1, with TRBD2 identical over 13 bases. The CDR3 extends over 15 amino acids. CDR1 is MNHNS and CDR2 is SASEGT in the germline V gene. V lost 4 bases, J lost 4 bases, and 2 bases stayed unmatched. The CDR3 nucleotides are TGTGCCAGCAGTGGGACTAGCGGGAGCCCAGATACGCAGTATTTT. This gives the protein CASSGTSGSPDTQYF.

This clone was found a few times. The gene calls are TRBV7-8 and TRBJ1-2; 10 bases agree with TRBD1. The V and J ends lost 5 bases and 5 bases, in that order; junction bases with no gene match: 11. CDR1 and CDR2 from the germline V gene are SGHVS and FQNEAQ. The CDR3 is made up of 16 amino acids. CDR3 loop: CASSPRSGQGTYGYTF. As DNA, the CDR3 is TGTGCCAGCAGCCCTAGGTCGGGACAGGGGACGTATGGCTACACCTTC.

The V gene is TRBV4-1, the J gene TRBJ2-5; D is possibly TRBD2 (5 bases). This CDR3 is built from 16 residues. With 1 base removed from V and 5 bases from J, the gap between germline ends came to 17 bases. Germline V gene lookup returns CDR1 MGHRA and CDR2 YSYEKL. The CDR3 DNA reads TGCGCCAGCAGCCAAGGGTTGGGCCCCGGGGAGGAGACCCAGTACTTC. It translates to CASSQGLGPGEETQYF.

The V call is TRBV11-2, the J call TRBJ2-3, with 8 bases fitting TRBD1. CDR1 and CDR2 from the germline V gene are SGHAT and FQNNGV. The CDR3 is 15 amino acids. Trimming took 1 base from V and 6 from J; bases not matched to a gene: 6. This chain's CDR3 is CASSLGDRGPDTQYF. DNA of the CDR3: TGTGCCAGCAGCTTAGGAGACAGGGGACCGGATACGCAGTATTTT.

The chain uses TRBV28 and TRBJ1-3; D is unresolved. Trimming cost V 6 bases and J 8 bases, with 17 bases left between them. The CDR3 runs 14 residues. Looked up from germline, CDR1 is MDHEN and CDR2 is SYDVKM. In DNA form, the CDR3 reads TGTGCCAGCAGACCAGGCGTTGGTTTGTACACCATATATTTT. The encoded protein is CASRPGVGLYTIYF.

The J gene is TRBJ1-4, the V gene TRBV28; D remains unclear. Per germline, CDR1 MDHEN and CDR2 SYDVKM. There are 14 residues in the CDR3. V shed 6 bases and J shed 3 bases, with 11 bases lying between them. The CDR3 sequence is CASRETAANEKLFF. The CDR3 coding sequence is TGTGCCAGCAGGGAAACGGCGGCTAATGAAAAACTGTTTTTT.

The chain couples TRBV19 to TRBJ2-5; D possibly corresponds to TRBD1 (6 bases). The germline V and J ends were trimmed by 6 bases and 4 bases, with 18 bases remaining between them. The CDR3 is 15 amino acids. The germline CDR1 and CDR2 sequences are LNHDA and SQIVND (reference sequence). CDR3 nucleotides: TGTGCCAGTAGGAACCCAGGGGAGAGTCGAGAGACCCAGTACTTC. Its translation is CASRNPGESRETQYF.

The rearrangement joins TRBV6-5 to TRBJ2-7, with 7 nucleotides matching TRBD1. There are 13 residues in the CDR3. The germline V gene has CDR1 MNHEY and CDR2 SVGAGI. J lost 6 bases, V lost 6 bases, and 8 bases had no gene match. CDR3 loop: CASSLTGAGEQYF. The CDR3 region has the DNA TGTGCCAGCAGCCTTACAGGGGCTGGCGAGCAGTACTTC.

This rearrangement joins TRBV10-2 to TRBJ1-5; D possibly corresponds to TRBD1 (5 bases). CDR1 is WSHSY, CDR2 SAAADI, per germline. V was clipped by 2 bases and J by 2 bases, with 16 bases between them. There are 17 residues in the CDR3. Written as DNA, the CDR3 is TGCGCCAGCAGTGAGGGGAGGTCAAGGGGAGGCAATCAGCCCCAGCATTTT. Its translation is CASSEGRSRGGNQPQHF.

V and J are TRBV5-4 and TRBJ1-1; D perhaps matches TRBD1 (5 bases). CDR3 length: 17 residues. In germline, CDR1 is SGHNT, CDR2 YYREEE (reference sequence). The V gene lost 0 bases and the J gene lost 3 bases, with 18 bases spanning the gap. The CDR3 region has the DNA TGTGCCAGCAGCTTGGGGGGGTTCCGGGGTGGAGACACTGAAGCTTTCTTT. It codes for CASSLGGFRGGDTEAFF.

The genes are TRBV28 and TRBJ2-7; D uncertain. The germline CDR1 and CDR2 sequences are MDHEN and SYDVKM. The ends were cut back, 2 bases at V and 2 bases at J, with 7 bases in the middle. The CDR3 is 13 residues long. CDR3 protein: CASSLGTTYEQYF. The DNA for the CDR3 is TGTGCCAGCAGTTTAGGTACAACCTACGAGCAGTACTTC.

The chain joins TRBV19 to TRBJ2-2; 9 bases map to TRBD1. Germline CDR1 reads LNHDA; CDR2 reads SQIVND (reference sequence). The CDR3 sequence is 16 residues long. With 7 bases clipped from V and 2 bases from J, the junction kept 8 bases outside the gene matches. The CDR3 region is CASKPTGGRNTGELFF. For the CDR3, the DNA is TGTGCCAGTAAACCGACAGGGGGTCGTAACACCGGGGAGCTGTTTTTT. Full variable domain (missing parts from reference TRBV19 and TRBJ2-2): DGGITQSPKYLFRKEGQNVTLSCEQNLNHDAMYWYRQDPGQGLRLIYYSQIVNDFQKGDIAEGYSVSREKKESFPLTVTSAQKNPTAFYLCASKPTGGRNTGELFFGEGSRLTVL.

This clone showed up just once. Here the CDR3 DNA reads TGTGCCAGCAGCCCAAGGGGGGTTCCGGGACAGATGAACTATGGCTACACCTTC. Its protein is CASSPRGVPGQMNYGYTF. The V gene is TRBV7-2, the J gene TRBJ1-2; the match to TRBD1 covers 7 bases. Germline lookup yields CDR1 SGHTA and CDR2 FQGNSA. Trimming took 5 bases from V and 2 from J; bases not matched to a gene: 17. The CDR3 consists of 18 residues.